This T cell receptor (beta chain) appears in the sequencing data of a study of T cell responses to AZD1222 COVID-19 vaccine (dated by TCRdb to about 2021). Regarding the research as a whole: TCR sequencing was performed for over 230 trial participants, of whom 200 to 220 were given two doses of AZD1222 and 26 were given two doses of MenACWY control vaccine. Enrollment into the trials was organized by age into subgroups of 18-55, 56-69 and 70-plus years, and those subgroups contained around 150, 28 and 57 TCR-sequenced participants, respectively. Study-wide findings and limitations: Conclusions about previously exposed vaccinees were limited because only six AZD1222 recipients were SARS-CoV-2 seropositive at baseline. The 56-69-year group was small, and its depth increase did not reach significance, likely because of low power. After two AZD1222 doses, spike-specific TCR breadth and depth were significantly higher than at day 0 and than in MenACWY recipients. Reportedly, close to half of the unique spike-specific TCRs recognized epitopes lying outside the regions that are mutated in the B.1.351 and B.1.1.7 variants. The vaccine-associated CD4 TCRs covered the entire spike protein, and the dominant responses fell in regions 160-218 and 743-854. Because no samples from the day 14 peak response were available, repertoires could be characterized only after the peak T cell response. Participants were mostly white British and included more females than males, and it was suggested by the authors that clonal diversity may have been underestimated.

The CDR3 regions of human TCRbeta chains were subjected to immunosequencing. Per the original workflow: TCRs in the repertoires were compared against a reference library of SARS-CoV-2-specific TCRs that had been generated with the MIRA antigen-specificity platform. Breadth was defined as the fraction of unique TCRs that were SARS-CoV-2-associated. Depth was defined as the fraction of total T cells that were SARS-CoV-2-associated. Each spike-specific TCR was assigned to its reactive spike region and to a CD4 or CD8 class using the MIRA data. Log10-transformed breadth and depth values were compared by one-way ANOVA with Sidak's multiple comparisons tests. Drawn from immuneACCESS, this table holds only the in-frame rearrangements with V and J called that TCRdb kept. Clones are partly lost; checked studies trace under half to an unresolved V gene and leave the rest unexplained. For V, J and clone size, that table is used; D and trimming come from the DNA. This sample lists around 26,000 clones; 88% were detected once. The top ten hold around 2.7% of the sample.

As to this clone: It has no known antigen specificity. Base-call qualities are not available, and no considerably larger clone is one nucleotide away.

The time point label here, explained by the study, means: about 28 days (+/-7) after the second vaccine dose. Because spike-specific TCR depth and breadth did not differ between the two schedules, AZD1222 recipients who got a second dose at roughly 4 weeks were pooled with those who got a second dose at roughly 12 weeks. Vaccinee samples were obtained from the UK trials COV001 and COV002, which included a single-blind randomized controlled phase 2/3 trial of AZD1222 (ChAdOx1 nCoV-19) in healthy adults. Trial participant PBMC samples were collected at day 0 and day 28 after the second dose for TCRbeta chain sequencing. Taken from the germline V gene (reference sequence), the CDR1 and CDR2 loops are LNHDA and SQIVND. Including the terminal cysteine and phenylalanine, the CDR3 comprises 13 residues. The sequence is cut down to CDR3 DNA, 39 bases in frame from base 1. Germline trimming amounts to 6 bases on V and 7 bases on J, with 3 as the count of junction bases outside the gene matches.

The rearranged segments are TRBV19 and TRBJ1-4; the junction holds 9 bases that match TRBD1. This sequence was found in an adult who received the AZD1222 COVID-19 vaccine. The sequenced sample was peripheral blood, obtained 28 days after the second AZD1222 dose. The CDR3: CASSPGQGEKLFF. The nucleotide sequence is TGTGCCAGTAGCCCGGGACAGGGTGAAAAACTGTTTTTT. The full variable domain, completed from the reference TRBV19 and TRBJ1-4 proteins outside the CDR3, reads DGGITQSPKYLFRKEGQNVTLSCEQNLNHDAMYWYRQDPGQGLRLIYYSQIVNDFQKGDIAEGYSVSREKKESFPLTVTSAQKNPTAFYLCASSPGQGEKLFFGSGTQLSVL.